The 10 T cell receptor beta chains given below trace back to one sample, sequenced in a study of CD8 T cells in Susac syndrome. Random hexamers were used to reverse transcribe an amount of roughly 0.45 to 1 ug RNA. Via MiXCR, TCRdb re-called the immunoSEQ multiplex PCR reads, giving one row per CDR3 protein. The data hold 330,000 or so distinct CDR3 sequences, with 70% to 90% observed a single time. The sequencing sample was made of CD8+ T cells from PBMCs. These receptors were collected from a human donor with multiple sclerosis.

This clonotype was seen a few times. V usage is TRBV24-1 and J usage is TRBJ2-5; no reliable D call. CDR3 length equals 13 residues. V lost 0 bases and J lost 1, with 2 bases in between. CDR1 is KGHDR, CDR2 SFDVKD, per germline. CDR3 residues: CATSDLPQETQYF. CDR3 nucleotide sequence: TGTGCCACCAGTGATTTGCCCCAAGAGACCCAGTACTTC.

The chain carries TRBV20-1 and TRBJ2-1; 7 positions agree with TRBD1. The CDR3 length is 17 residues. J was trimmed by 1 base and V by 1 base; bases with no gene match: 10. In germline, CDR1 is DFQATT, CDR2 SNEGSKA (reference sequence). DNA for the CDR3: TGCAGTGCTAGAGCTTATTTAGGACAGGCGTCCTACAATGAGCAGTTCTTC. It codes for CSARAYLGQASYNEQFF.

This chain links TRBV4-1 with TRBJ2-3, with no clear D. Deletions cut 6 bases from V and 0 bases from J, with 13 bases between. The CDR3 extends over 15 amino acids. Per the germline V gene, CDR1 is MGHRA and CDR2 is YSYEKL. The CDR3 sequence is CASSRSTTSTDTQYF. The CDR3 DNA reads TGCGCCAGCAGTCGTTCGACCACAAGCACAGATACGCAGTATTTT.

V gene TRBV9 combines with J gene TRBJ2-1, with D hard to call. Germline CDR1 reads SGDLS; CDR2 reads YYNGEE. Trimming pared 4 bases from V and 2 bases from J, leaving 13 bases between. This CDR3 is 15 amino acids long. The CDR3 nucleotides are TGTGCCAGCAGCCCCCGTGGGGATCCCTACAATGAGCAGTTCTTC. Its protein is CASSPRGDPYNEQFF.

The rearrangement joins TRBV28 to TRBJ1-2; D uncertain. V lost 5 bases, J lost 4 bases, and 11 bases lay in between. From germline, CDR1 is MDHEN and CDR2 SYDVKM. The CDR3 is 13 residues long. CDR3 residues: CASSLGVIYGYTF. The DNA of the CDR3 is TGTGCCAGCAGTCTCGGGGTAATCTATGGCTACACCTTC.

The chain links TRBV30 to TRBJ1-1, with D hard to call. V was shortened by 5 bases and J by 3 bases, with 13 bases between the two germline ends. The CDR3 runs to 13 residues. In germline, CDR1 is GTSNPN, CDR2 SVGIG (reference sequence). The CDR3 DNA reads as TGTGCCTGGGACCCCGGGGTTGACACTGAAGCTTTCTTT. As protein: CAWDPGVDTEAFF. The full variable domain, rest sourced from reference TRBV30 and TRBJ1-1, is SQTIHQWPATLVQPVGSPLSLECTVEGTSNPNLYWYRQAAGRGLQLLFYSVGIGQISSEVPQNLSASRPQDRQFILSSKKLLLSDSGFYLCAWDPGVDTEAFFGQGTRLTVV.

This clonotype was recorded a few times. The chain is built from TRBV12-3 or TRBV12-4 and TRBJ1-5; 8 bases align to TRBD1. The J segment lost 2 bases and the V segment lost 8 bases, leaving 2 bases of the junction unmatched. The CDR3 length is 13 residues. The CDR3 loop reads CASRGQGNQPQHF. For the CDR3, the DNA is TGTGCCAGCCGGGGACAGGGCAATCAGCCCCAGCATTTT.

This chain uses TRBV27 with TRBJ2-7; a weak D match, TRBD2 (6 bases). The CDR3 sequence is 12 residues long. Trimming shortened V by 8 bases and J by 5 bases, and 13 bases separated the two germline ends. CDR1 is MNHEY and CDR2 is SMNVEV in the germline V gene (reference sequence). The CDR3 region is CASGGDPDEQYF. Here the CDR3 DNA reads TGTGCCAGCGGAGGGGATCCCGACGAGCAGTACTTC.

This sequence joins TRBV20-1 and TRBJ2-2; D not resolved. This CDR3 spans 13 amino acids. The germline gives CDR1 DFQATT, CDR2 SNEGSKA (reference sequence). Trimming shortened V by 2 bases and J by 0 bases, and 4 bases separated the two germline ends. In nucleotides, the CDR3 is TGCAGTGCTAGACCGTCGAACACCGGGGAGCTGTTTTTT. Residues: CSARPSNTGELFF.

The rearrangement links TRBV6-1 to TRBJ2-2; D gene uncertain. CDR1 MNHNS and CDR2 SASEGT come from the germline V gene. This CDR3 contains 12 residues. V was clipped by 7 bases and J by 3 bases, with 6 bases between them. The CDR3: CASTSHTGELFF. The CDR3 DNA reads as TGTGCCAGCACATCGCACACCGGGGAGCTGTTTTTT.